This TCR beta chain was recorded in a study of T cell changes during pregnancy in multiple sclerosis. The method was immunoSEQ multiplex PCR; TCRdb's version includes in-frame clones alone and lacks a portion of them. The table shows 9,000 to 10,000 clones, with approximately 83% occurring only once. V was pared by 0 bases and J by 2 bases, with 7 bases of the junction left unmatched. CDR3 length: 17 amino acids. Per the germline V gene, CDR1 is LGHNA and CDR2 is YSLEER. The gene calls are TRBV4-3 and TRBJ1-5; 7 bases fit TRBD1. Specimen: CD8+ T cells from peripheral blood mononuclear cells, collected in the third trimester of pregnancy. This TCR was recovered from a female donor in good health, enrolled as a control in a pregnancy study. The CDR3 DNA sequence: TGCGCCAGCAGCCAAGAAAGAGGGGGCTTGGGCAATCAGCCCCAGCATTTT. It yields the protein CASSQERGGLGNQPQHF.